This is a list of T cell receptor beta chains from one sample in a study of human T cells and chemical hapten exposure. TCRdb analysed the RACE reads with MiXCR anew, one entry per CDR3 protein. The sample has about 89,000 distinct CDR3 sequences; more than 10% are singletons. The starting material was whole blood, obtained in connection with sensitization to the hapten diphenylcyclopropenone (DPC). All receptors derive from a woman aged 60 to 75 with alopecia areata. Some clones in this sample may be carry-over from other donors' samples. Each CDR3 is given with its conserved first and last residue. Fields, in order: CDR3 DNA, CDR3 protein, J gene, D gene, clone size, V gene. D genes are given only for firm matches. Expanded clones are given a class, and other clones once, few, many or no size at all.

CDR3nt: TGTGCCAGCAACTCCTGGGGGGGATTCTACAATGAGCAGTTCTTC
CDR3aa: CASNSWGGFYNEQFF
j_gene: TRBJ2-1
d_gene: TRBD2
abundance: many
v_gene: TRBV27

CDR3nt: TGTGCCAGCAGCTGGGTACCGTACAATGAGCAGTTCTTC
CDR3aa: CASSWVPYNEQFF
j_gene: TRBJ2-1
d_gene: .
abundance: many
v_gene: TRBV5-8

CDR3nt: TGTGCCAGCAGCTCTGAAGGGGTTGAAAAACTGTTTTTT
CDR3aa: CASSSEGVEKLFF
j_gene: TRBJ1-4
d_gene: .
abundance: many
v_gene: TRBV7-9

CDR3nt: TGTGCCAGCAGCCTACGTAGTGGAAACTATGGCTACACCTTC
CDR3aa: CASSLRSGNYGYTF
j_gene: TRBJ1-2
d_gene: .
abundance: many
v_gene: TRBV12-3/TRBV12-4

CDR3nt: TGTGCCAGCAGCCAAGTGGCGGCCGGTACGCAGTATTTT
CDR3aa: CASSQVAAGTQYF
j_gene: TRBJ2-3
d_gene: .
abundance: many
v_gene: TRBV14

CDR3nt: TGTGCCAGCAGTAAAATGCCGGGACAGGGGGCTTATGGCTACACCTTC
CDR3aa: CASSKMPGQGAYGYTF
j_gene: TRBJ1-2
d_gene: TRBD1
abundance: many
v_gene: TRBV6-2/TRBV6-3

CDR3nt: TGTGCCAGCAGCTCCCTCGAGGGGTCTAGCACAGATACGCAGTATTTT
CDR3aa: CASSSLEGSSTDTQYF
j_gene: TRBJ2-3
d_gene: .
abundance: .
v_gene: TRBV11-2

CDR3nt: TGCAGCACACCGGGGACTAGCGGGGGGTATTCCTACAATGAGCAGTTCTTC
CDR3aa: CSTPGTSGGYSYNEQFF
j_gene: TRBJ2-1
d_gene: TRBD2
abundance: .
v_gene: TRBV29-1

CDR3nt: TGTGCCAGCTCACCAAGTAGCAGTCCGCCCTCTGGAAACACCATATATTTT
CDR3aa: CASSPSSSPPSGNTIYF
j_gene: TRBJ1-3
d_gene: .
abundance: many
v_gene: TRBV18

CDR3nt: TGTGCCAGCAGCTCCGGGCAAGGCGTCTACGAGCAGTACTTC
CDR3aa: CASSSGQGVYEQYF
j_gene: TRBJ2-7
d_gene: .
abundance: few
v_gene: TRBV7-2

CDR3nt: TGTGCCATCAGTGAGGTGATAGCGGGGGGTCTAGATACGCAGTATTTT
CDR3aa: CAISEVIAGGLDTQYF
j_gene: TRBJ2-3
d_gene: TRBD2
abundance: few
v_gene: TRBV10-3

CDR3nt: TGTGCCAGCAGCTCCTCAGGGGGGAACCGGGATCTCTCCTACAATGAGCAGTTCTTC
CDR3aa: CASSSSGGNRDLSYNEQFF
j_gene: TRBJ2-1
d_gene: .
abundance: .
v_gene: TRBV7-3

CDR3nt: TGTGCCAGCAGCCTATCCGGGGAGGCCCAGTACTTC
CDR3aa: CASSLSGEAQYF
j_gene: TRBJ2-5
d_gene: .
abundance: .
v_gene: TRBV7-3

CDR3nt: TGTGCCAGCAGCTCCTACGGTACAGCCACAGATACGCAGTATTTT
CDR3aa: CASSSYGTATDTQYF
j_gene: TRBJ2-3
d_gene: .
abundance: many
v_gene: TRBV7-9

CDR3nt: TGTGCCAGCAGCTTTACAGGGGGAAACTATGGCTACACCTTC
CDR3aa: CASSFTGGNYGYTF
j_gene: TRBJ1-2
d_gene: TRBD1
abundance: .
v_gene: TRBV7-2

CDR3nt: TGTGCCAGCAGTGAGCATCCAGCGGGGAATAGCGATGAGCAGTTCTTC
CDR3aa: CASSEHPAGNSDEQFF
j_gene: TRBJ2-1
d_gene: TRBD2
abundance: many
v_gene: TRBV2

CDR3nt: TGTGCCAGCTGGACCCCTCACCAGATGGGGGCCAACGTCCTGACTTTC
CDR3aa: CASWTPHQMGANVLTF
j_gene: TRBJ2-6
d_gene: .
abundance: many
v_gene: TRBV27

CDR3nt: TGCGCCAGCAGCCTGGGGGCCCCGGGACAGCCGTACAATGAGCAGTTCTTC
CDR3aa: CASSLGAPGQPYNEQFF
j_gene: TRBJ2-1
d_gene: TRBD1
abundance: many
v_gene: TRBV5-1

CDR3nt: TGTGCCAGCAGCTTAGGGAGGCGGGGGGGCCTCGCAGAGACCCAGTACTTC
CDR3aa: CASSLGRRGGLAETQYF
j_gene: TRBJ2-5
d_gene: TRBD2
abundance: many
v_gene: TRBV7-8

CDR3nt: TGCGCCAGCAGTGAGACCACGGGCACTGAAGCTTTCTTT
CDR3aa: CASSETTGTEAFF
j_gene: TRBJ1-1
d_gene: .
abundance: many
v_gene: TRBV10-2

CDR3nt: TGTGCCAGCAGCGTAGTGGCAGGTGGTCTTCTTGCCGGGGAGCTGTTTTTT
CDR3aa: CASSVVAGGLLAGELFF
j_gene: TRBJ2-2
d_gene: .
abundance: few
v_gene: TRBV9

CDR3nt: TGTGCCAGTAGTATAGAAGGAGGGGGCCTGGATACGCAGTATTTT
CDR3aa: CASSIEGGGLDTQYF
j_gene: TRBJ2-3
d_gene: .
abundance: few
v_gene: TRBV19

CDR3nt: TGTGCCAGCAGTTTAGGGGGGCCTTGGGCAGATACGCAGTATTTT
CDR3aa: CASSLGGPWADTQYF
j_gene: TRBJ2-3
d_gene: .
abundance: many
v_gene: TRBV27

CDR3nt: TGTGCCAGCACCTCAGGAAGCGGGGGGGCGTGGTACAATGAGCAGTTCTTC
CDR3aa: CASTSGSGGAWYNEQFF
j_gene: TRBJ2-1
d_gene: TRBD2
abundance: many
v_gene: TRBV28

CDR3nt: TGTGCCAGCTCACCACTCAACCTAGCGGGGGGCCCTGGGGCCAACGTCCTGACTTTC
CDR3aa: CASSPLNLAGGPGANVLTF
j_gene: TRBJ2-6
d_gene: TRBD2
abundance: many
v_gene: TRBV18

CDR3nt: TGCGCCAGCTCACCTATAGCGGGGGGGCCGGATGAGCAGTTCTTC
CDR3aa: CASSPIAGGPDEQFF
j_gene: TRBJ2-1
d_gene: TRBD2
abundance: .
v_gene: TRBV10-2

CDR3nt: TGCGCCAGCAGCCTAAGTGCAACTAATGAAAAACTGTTTTTT
CDR3aa: CASSLSATNEKLFF
j_gene: TRBJ1-4
d_gene: .
abundance: many
v_gene: TRBV5-1

CDR3nt: TGCGCCAGCAGCGAGTGGGACAGCTACACCGGGGAGCTGTTTTTT
CDR3aa: CASSEWDSYTGELFF
j_gene: TRBJ2-2
d_gene: TRBD1
abundance: .
v_gene: TRBV5-1

CDR3nt: TGTGCTATTGGTTTGGTACCGGGGGGCTCAGGAGGAACTTTCTTT
CDR3aa: CAIGLVPGGSGGTFF
j_gene: TRBJ1-1
d_gene: .
abundance: .
v_gene: TRBV12-5

CDR3nt: TGCAGTGCTAGAGAGGGGGATCAGCCCCAGCATTTT
CDR3aa: CSAREGDQPQHF
j_gene: TRBJ1-5
d_gene: .
abundance: many
v_gene: TRBV20-1

CDR3nt: TGCAGTGCTAGAGAGACCGGATACTATGGCTACACCTTC
CDR3aa: CSARETGYYGYTF
j_gene: TRBJ1-2
d_gene: .
abundance: many
v_gene: TRBV20-1

CDR3nt: TGTGCCAGCAGTTTTTTGGGACAGGGGGCTGAAAAACTGTTTTTT
CDR3aa: CASSFLGQGAEKLFF
j_gene: TRBJ1-4
d_gene: TRBD1
abundance: many
v_gene: TRBV12-3/TRBV12-4

CDR3nt: TGTGCCATCAATGGTGCTAGCGGGGGGACCCAGTACTTC
CDR3aa: CAINGASGGTQYF
j_gene: TRBJ2-5
d_gene: TRBD2
abundance: many
v_gene: TRBV10-3

CDR3nt: TGTGCCAGCAGCGAGGAGCGGGGGGGCATCACAGATACGCAGTATTTT
CDR3aa: CASSEERGGITDTQYF
j_gene: TRBJ2-3
d_gene: TRBD2
abundance: few
v_gene: TRBV9